This T cell receptor beta chain comes out of a study of CD8 T cells in ankylosing spondylitis. General observations from the study: What seemed typical of ankylosing spondylitis blood was a TCR beta motif built from 8 or 9 highly homologous variants. A subset of motif variants has previously been described in the synovial fluid and blood of reactive arthritis.

In making TCR beta libraries, quantitative 5'-RACE with molecular barcodes was used. One entry per CDR3 protein, called by TCRdb with MiXCR from the 5' RACE reads. This table has around 340,000 distinct CDR3 sequences, 20% appearing once. Of note for this clonotype: No antigen is known for it.

Sample: blood, either unsorted or a sorted T cell fraction (not recorded which). This receptor was identified in a male donor with ankylosing spondylitis or in good health (not recorded which).

CDR3 DNA sequence: TGTGCCAGCAGTTACCCAGGGCCCTACGAGCAGTACTTC. It encodes CASSYPGPYEQYF. The gene calls are TRBV12-3 or TRBV12-4 and TRBJ2-7; D is possibly TRBD1 (5 bases). The CDR3 is made up of 13 amino acids. The V end lost 4 bases, the J end lost 2 bases, and 9 bases lay between the germline ends.